These T cell receptor beta chains were read from a single sample in a study of T cell responses to AZD1222 COVID-19 vaccine. Assay used: immunoSEQ multiplex PCR; TCRdb lists only in-frame clones, some missing. The sample yields some 140,000 clones, just over 90% seen once. The sequenced sample was peripheral blood, obtained on day 0 of AZD1222 vaccination. The receptors shown here come from an adult in good health. The CDR3 runs from the conserved cysteine through the conserved F or W. The order of the fields is J gene, clone size, V gene, D gene, CDR3 protein, CDR3 DNA. A D gene is named only where the DNA matches it firmly. Expanded clones get a size class; other rows say once, few or many, or leave the size out.

>TRBJ2-3|NA|TRBV4-2|TRBD2
CASSYTSGGPPQADTQYF
TGTGCCAGCAGCTATACTAGCGGGGGGCCTCCGCAGGCAGATACGCAGTATTTT
>TRBJ1-2|NA|TRBV5-1|TRBD1
CASSGGTVNYGYTF
TGCGCCAGCAGCGGAGGGACAGTTAACTATGGCTACACCTTC
>TRBJ1-5|few|TRBV6-2/TRBV6-3|NA
CASSYTEGVRNQPQHF
TGTGCCAGCAGTTATACAGAAGGGGTCCGCAATCAGCCCCAGCATTTT
>TRBJ1-2|NA|TRBV5-5|TRBD1
CASSLIVGGAGYGYTF
TGTGCCAGCAGCTTAATTGTAGGGGGCGCGGGCTATGGCTACACCTTC
>TRBJ1-3|once|TRBV18|NA
CASSPMGTNSGNTIYF
TGTGCCAGCTCACCAATGGGCACCAACTCTGGAAACACCATATATTTT
>TRBJ2-3|NA|TRBV2|TRBD2
CASSQAGGHWDTQYF
TGTGCCAGCAGTCAAGCGGGGGGGCATTGGGATACGCAGTATTTT
>TRBJ1-5|NA|TRBV7-9|TRBD1
CASSFETGIGQPQHF
TGTGCCAGCAGTTTCGAGACAGGGATCGGGCAGCCCCAGCATTTT
>TRBJ2-5|NA|TRBV12-3/TRBV12-4|NA
CASSLEETQYF
TGTGCCAGCAGTTTAGAGGAGACCCAGTACTTC
>TRBJ2-3|NA|TRBV6-5|TRBD2
CASRLAESTDTQYF
TGTGCCAGCCGACTAGCGGAGTCCACAGATACGCAGTATTTT
>TRBJ1-2|NA|TRBV10-3|NA
CAISEAGLTYGYTF
TGTGCCATCAGTGAGGCGGGACTGACCTATGGCTACACCTTC